This TCR beta chain came from a study of T cell changes during pregnancy in multiple sclerosis. Assay used: immunoSEQ multiplex PCR; TCRdb lists only in-frame clones, some missing. The table shows about 36,000 clones, with approximately 92% occurring only once. This CDR3 spans 17 amino acids. Germline CDR1 is LGHNA and CDR2 is YSLEER. Trimming cost V 0 bases and J 3 bases, with 17 bases left between them. The sequence was collected from a female donor with multiple sclerosis, enrolled in a pregnancy study. The specimen sequenced was PBMCs (not recorded whether the cells were cultured). J is TRBJ1-2 and V is TRBV4-3, with D possibly being TRBD1 (6 bases). This CDR3 is CASSQDFGGGSDYGYTF. CDR3 coding DNA: TGCGCCAGCAGCCAAGATTTCGGGGGCGGATCGGACTATGGCTACACCTTC.